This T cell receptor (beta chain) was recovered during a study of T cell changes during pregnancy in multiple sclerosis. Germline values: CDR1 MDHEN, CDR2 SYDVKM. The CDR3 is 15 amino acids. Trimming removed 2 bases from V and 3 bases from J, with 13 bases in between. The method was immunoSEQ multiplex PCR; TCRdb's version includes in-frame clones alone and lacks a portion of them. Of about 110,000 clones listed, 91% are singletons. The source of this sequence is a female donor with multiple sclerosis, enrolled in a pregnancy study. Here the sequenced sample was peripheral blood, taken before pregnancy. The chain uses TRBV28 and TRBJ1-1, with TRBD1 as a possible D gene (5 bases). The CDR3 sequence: CASSLQGVEDTEAFF. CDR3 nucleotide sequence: TGTGCCAGCAGTTTACAGGGTGTAGAGGACACTGAAGCTTTCTTT.